The clone carrying this T cell receptor beta chain was seen at least ten times. Its antigen is unknown. The data stem from a study of T-cell memory formation after mild COVID-19. Looking at the study overall: Each donor largely had its own TCR clusters.

Overall study findings and caveats: While clones contracting from day 15 to 85 were balanced between CD4 and CD8, later expanders leaned CD4+. Clonal second-wave expansions that peaked on day 37 had unconfirmed SARS-CoV-2 specificity.

The germline CDR1 and CDR2 sequences are SGHVS and FQNEAQ. V was shortened by 5 bases and J by 0 bases, with 7 bases between the two germline ends. The CDR3 loop spans 13 amino acids. Constant-segment primers and 5'RACE yielded cDNA libraries for TCR alpha and TCR beta, each carrying sample barcodes and UMIs. TCRdb used MiXCR to reprocess the 5' RACE reads, holding one entry per CDR3 protein. The table lists 340,000 or so distinct CDR3 sequences, 13% of them singletons. The chain links TRBV7-8 to TRBJ1-1, with D unresolved. The sample comprised PBMCs or a T cell subset sorted from them (not recorded which). The clonotype originates from a man between 18 and 29 years old who had mild COVID-19 (a few samples of this study predate the infection). Cell type and time point are not known. The CDR3 spells CASSPLMNTEAFF. In DNA, the CDR3 is TGTGCCAGCAGCCCACTCATGAACACTGAAGCTTTCTTT.